Listed here are 31 T cell receptor beta chains from one sample, sequenced in a study of CD8+ T cells in alopecia areata (dated by TCRdb to the late 2010s). Library construction relied on the immunoSEQ multiplex PCR assay. RNA was extracted from all samples and reverse transcribed into cDNA, which served as template for TCR sequencing. Sourced from immuneACCESS, this table was stored by TCRdb with only in-frame sequences that have V and J called. A share of the clones is absent; for the studies checked, an unresolved V gene accounts for under half, and the remainder has no known explanation. In all, the sample holds 150,000 to 200,000 clones, and 55% of those were seen once. The ten top clones hold around 5% of the sample. Sample: CD4+ T cells sorted from blood. These TCRs come from a human donor in good health.

The chain joins TRBV11-2 to TRBJ2-1, with D possibly TRBD1 on 6 matching bases. Trimming removed 4 bases from V and 0 bases from J, with 13 bases in between. Germline V lookup: CDR1 SGHAT, CDR2 FQNNGV. CDR3 length equals 16 residues. CDR3: CASSSPGQHSYNEQFF. In nucleotides, the CDR3 is TGTGCCAGCAGCTCCCCGGGACAACACTCCTACAATGAGCAGTTCTTC.

The V gene is TRBV29-1, the J gene TRBJ2-5; D uncertain. The CDR3 is made up of 14 amino acids. CDR1 and CDR2 from the germline V gene are SQVTM and ANQGSEA. V was cut by 3 bases and J by 2 bases, with 13 bases left in between. CDR3 DNA sequence: TGCAGCGTTGAGTTGGTAGGGCGGCAAGAGACCCAGTACTTC. Its translation: CSVELVGRQETQYF.

The rearrangement links TRBV6-5 to TRBJ2-6; D uncertain. The germline V gene encodes CDR1 MNHEY and CDR2 SVGAGI. Trimming removed 7 bases from V and 2 bases from J, with 6 bases in between. This CDR3 comprises 13 residues. This chain's CDR3 is CASNRAGANVLTF. The CDR3 DNA is TGTGCCAGCAATAGAGCTGGGGCCAACGTCCTGACTTTC.

The sample holds one count of this clone. This rearrangement joins TRBV2 to TRBJ1-2; possibly TRBD1 for D (6 bases). CDR3 length: 19 residues. V lost 10 bases, J lost 5 bases, and 35 bases lay in between. CDR1 and CDR2 (germline): SNHLY, FYNNEI. CDR3 DNA sequence: TGTGCCACCCTCGGTGCGCTCAGGGGACCTCGGGGAAGGATATATGGCTACACCTTC. It is translated as CATLGALRGPRGRIYGYTF.

V and J are TRBV5-5 and TRBJ2-7; 9 bases align to TRBD1. CDR3 size: 18 residues. Trimming cost V 0 bases and J 0 bases; bases outside gene matches: 10. CDR1 is SGHKS, CDR2 YYEKEE, per germline (reference sequence). The CDR3 coding sequence is TGTGCCAGCAGCTTGGTAGGGCCCGGGACAGGGAGCTCCTACGAGCAGTACTTC. Translated, it gives CASSLVGPGTGSSYEQYF.

In this sample, this clone turned up a few times. The chain is built from TRBV29-1 and TRBJ2-5; 9 bases are shared with TRBD1. The J segment lost 5 bases and the V segment lost 1 base, leaving 5 bases of the junction unmatched. The CDR3 consists of 14 residues. CDR1 is SQVTM and CDR2 is ANQGSEA in the germline V gene. CDR3 DNA: TGCAGCGTTGAAGGTTGGACAGGGGATGAGACCCAGTACTTC. Its translation is CSVEGWTGDETQYF.

The chain joins TRBV23-1 to TRBJ1-2; D unclear. TRBV23-1 is an open reading frame whose function is uncertain. The V end was cut by 0 bases, the J end by 1 base, with 9 bases between. The CDR3 is 15 amino acids. The chain's CDR3 is CASSQSRDNNYGYTF. The CDR3 bases are TGCGCCAGCAGTCAATCGAGGGATAATAACTATGGCTACACCTTC.

This chain links TRBV14 with TRBJ2-7; D is unresolved. Germline V lookup: CDR1 SGHDN, CDR2 FVKESK. There are 13 residues in the CDR3. V was trimmed by 5 bases and J by 2 bases, leaving 10 bases between them. The CDR3 coding sequence is TGTGCCAGCAGCGCATCTGCGACCTACGAGCAGTACTTC. Residues: CASSASATYEQYF.

The chain couples TRBV29-1 to TRBJ2-7; 7 bases line up with TRBD1. V dropped 6 bases and J dropped 2; count of bases not matched to a gene: 4. CDR1 and CDR2 from the germline V gene are SQVTM and ANQGSEA. The CDR3 has 12 residues. The CDR3 DNA sequence: TGCAGCGTCGCCGGGACAGCCTACGAGCAGTACTTC. It encodes CSVAGTAYEQYF.

This clone came up a few times. The chain uses TRBV27 and TRBJ1-5; 7 bases match TRBD1. The J segment lost 3 bases and the V segment lost 3 bases, leaving 2 bases of the junction unmatched. This CDR3 has 14 residues. Germline V lookup: CDR1 MNHEY, CDR2 SMNVEV (reference sequence). The CDR3 sequence: CASSFQGDNQPQHF. In DNA, the CDR3 is TGTGCCAGCAGTTTTCAGGGGGACAATCAGCCCCAGCATTTT.

In its sample, this clone was seen a few times. The V and J genes are TRBV20-1 and TRBJ2-7; 7 positions match TRBD2. Germline trimming cut 8 bases from V and 3 bases from J; bases unmatched to any gene: 4. Germline V gives CDR1 DFQATT, CDR2 SNEGSKA (reference sequence). The CDR3 totals 11 residues. Here the CDR3 reads CSPQRGYEQYF. CDR3 nucleotides: TGCAGTCCGCAGCGGGGCTACGAGCAGTACTTC.

The gene calls are TRBV5-1 and TRBJ2-7; D is unclear. Trimming cost V 0 bases and J 7 bases, with 11 bases left between them. This CDR3 comprises 13 residues. The germline gives CDR1 SGHRS, CDR2 YFSETQ. CDR3 in amino acids: CASSLVPTGEQYF. Here the CDR3 DNA reads TGCGCCAGCAGCTTGGTGCCCACCGGGGAGCAGTACTTC. The variable domain in full, with the rest retrieved from reference TRBV5-1 and TRBJ2-7, is KAGVTQTPRYLIKTRGQQVTLSCSPISGHRSVSWYQQTPGQGLQFLFEYFSETQRNKGNFPGRFSGRQFSNSRSEMNVSTLELGDSALYLCASSLVPTGEQYFGPGTRLTVT.

This clone appeared a single time. The genes are TRBV7-9 and TRBJ1-2; D remains ambiguous. There are 13 residues in the CDR3. Germline lookup yields CDR1 SEHNR and CDR2 FQNEAQ (reference sequence). Trimming stripped 1 base from V and 4 bases from J, with 7 bases between. The chain's CDR3 is CASSLDPIYGYTF. The CDR3 DNA reads as TGTGCCAGCAGCTTAGATCCCATCTATGGCTACACCTTC.

The chain is built from TRBV9 and TRBJ2-1; 10 bases fit TRBD1. The CDR3 loop spans 15 amino acids. Germline CDR1 reads SGDLS; CDR2 reads YYNGEE. With 2 bases clipped from V and 9 bases from J, the junction kept 8 bases outside the gene matches. The DNA of the CDR3 is TGTGCCAGCAGCGTCCGGGACAGGGGAACCCCTGAGCAGTTCTTC. It is translated as CASSVRDRGTPEQFF.

V is TRBV11-2 and J is TRBJ2-2; D not certain. Germline-derived CDR1 and CDR2 are SGHAT and FQNNGV. V was clipped by 7 bases and J by 7 bases, with 13 bases between them. This CDR3 is 13 amino acids long. CDR3 loop: CASTFWAGGELFF. CDR3 nucleotides: TGTGCCAGCACCTTCTGGGCCGGCGGGGAGCTGTTTTTT.

The sample holds one count of this clone. The chain links TRBV5-4 to TRBJ2-6, with D maybe TRBD2 (5 bases). This CDR3 comprises 17 residues. Germline V gene lookup returns CDR1 SGHNT and CDR2 YYREEE (reference sequence). V was pared by 4 bases and J by 0 bases, with 14 bases between. This CDR3 is CASSPGLTGSGANVLTF. The CDR3 DNA reads TGTGCCAGCAGCCCCGGACTGACGGGCTCTGGGGCCAACGTCCTGACTTTC.

This clone was detected only a few times. The rearrangement uses TRBV4-2 and TRBJ1-6; D is ambiguous. This CDR3 spans 18 amino acids. Germline-derived CDR1 and CDR2 are LGHNA and YNFKEQ. Deletions cut 0 bases from V and 8 bases from J, with 20 bases between. The CDR3 DNA reads TGTGCCAGCAGCCAAGAAGGAACCCGGGGAAACGGATATTCACCCCTCCACTTT. Its protein product is CASSQEGTRGNGYSPLHF.

A few counts support this clone. The rearrangement uses TRBV23-1 and TRBJ2-7; 11 bases fit TRBD2. TRBV23-1 is classed as an ORF, of uncertain function. Germline trimming cut 9 bases from V and 2 bases from J; bases unmatched to any gene: 3. This CDR3 contains 13 residues. The CDR3 region has the DNA TGCGCCAGTGGTAGCGGGAGGGCCTACGAGCAGTACTTC. Protein: CASGSGRAYEQYF.

This rearrangement joins TRBV15 to TRBJ2-1; D is unresolved. The CDR3 is 11 amino acids. Trimming pared 7 bases from V and 4 bases from J, leaving 5 bases between. Germline V gene sequence: CDR1 LNHNV, CDR2 YYDKDF (reference sequence). CDR3 coding DNA: TGTGCCACCATGTCGTACAATGAGCAGTTCTTC. Translation gives CATMSYNEQFF.

This clone occurred many times. The chain combines TRBV28 with TRBJ2-7, with TRBD2 matching 9 bases. Germline V lookup: CDR1 MDHEN, CDR2 SYDVKM. V was pared by 7 bases and J by 5 bases, with 21 bases of the junction left unmatched. The CDR3 runs 18 residues. CDR3 in DNA: TGTGCCAGCACCCTATCGGGGGGACTAGCCCGAGGGGGGAACGAGCAGTACTTC. Translation: CASTLSGGLARGGNEQYF.

J is TRBJ1-2 and V is TRBV6-5, with D tentatively TRBD1 (6 bases). The germline V gene encodes CDR1 MNHEY and CDR2 SVGAGI. The CDR3 length is 14 residues. Trimming shortened V by 6 bases and J by 7 bases, and 18 bases separated the two germline ends. CDR3 sequence reads: CASSPSTGSGGYTF. The CDR3 nucleotides read TGTGCCAGCAGCCCCTCTACAGGGAGTGGTGGCTACACCTTC.

This clone was picked up a small number of times. The rearrangement joins TRBV10-3 to TRBJ2-3, with TRBD2 as a possible D gene (5 bases). Germline V gene data show CDR1 as ENHRY and CDR2 as SYGVKD. The length of the CDR3 is 15 residues. V lost 10 bases, J lost 8 bases, and 25 bases lay in between. DNA for the CDR3: TGTGCCACCGCCGATGACCGGACTCCGATCGGTACGCAGTATTTT. Protein: CATADDRTPIGTQYF.

In its sample, this clone was seen a few times. V and J are TRBV28 and TRBJ1-1; 12 nucleotides line up with TRBD1. In germline, CDR1 is MDHEN, CDR2 SYDVKM. V lost 6 bases to trimming and J lost 7 bases; unmatched junction nucleotides: 6. This CDR3 region has 14 residues. The CDR3, as DNA: TGTGCCAGCAGCACTGGGACAGGGGGCATTGAAGCTTTCTTT. Encoded protein: CASSTGTGGIEAFF.

The chain has TRBV30 and TRBJ2-7; 10 nucleotides agree with TRBD1. V was clipped by 5 bases and J by 6 bases; unmatched bases: 13. Germline CDR1 GTSNPN, CDR2 SVGIG (reference sequence). The CDR3 runs to 15 residues. CDR3 DNA: TGTGCCTGGGTTATAGGGACAGGGGTCCGTGGCGAGCAGTACTTC. Its protein product is CAWVIGTGVRGEQYF.

The chain employs TRBV29-1 and TRBJ2-5; D may correspond to TRBD1 or TRBD2 (5 bases each). Trimming removed 4 bases at V and 2 bases at J, with 8 bases between. Germline loops: CDR1 SQVTM, CDR2 ANQGSEA. The CDR3 length is 12 residues. The CDR3 loop is CSVGGIQETQYF. CDR3 bases: TGCAGCGTTGGGGGGATACAAGAGACCCAGTACTTC.

The V call is TRBV2, the J call TRBJ2-1; a possible D gene is TRBD2 (6 bases). The length of the CDR3 is 13 residues. Per germline, CDR1 SNHLY and CDR2 FYNNEI. V was cut by 5 bases and J by 4 bases, with 9 bases left in between. The CDR3 loop reads CASSRETYNEQFF. The CDR3 DNA reads as TGTGCCAGCAGTCGGGAGACGTACAATGAGCAGTTCTTC.

CDR3 in amino acids: CSAVEEETQYF. In DNA, the CDR3 is TGCAGCGCCGTTGAGGAAGAGACCCAGTACTTC. The chain couples TRBV29-1 to TRBJ2-5; no firm D call. Germline V gene data show CDR1 as SQVTM and CDR2 as ANQGSEA. Trimming shortened V by 7 bases and J by 3 bases, and 9 bases separated the two germline ends. The CDR3 consists of 11 residues.

The chain employs TRBV28 and TRBJ1-1; D is ambiguous. The CDR3 runs to 11 residues. The germline V gene encodes CDR1 MDHEN and CDR2 SYDVKM. V was shortened by 5 bases and J by 5 bases, with 6 bases between the two germline ends. CDR3 sequence (DNA): TGTGCCAGCAGTATTTATACTGAAGCTTTCTTT. Encoded protein: CASSIYTEAFF.

This clone was counted a few times. This chain connects TRBV11-2 to TRBJ2-1; TRBD2 matches at 8 bases. The ends lost 0 bases at V and 4 bases at J; junction bases unmatched: 2. This CDR3 spans 15 amino acids. The germline gives CDR1 SGHAT, CDR2 FQNNGV. CDR3 DNA: TGTGCCAGCAGCTTAGAGGCTAGCGGGTACAATGAGCAGTTCTTC. This translates into CASSLEASGYNEQFF.

The rearrangement links TRBV7-3 to TRBJ2-1; 7 nucleotides line up with TRBD2. The germline V gene encodes CDR1 SGHTA and CDR2 FQGTGA. The CDR3 is made up of 16 amino acids. V lost 1 base, J lost 2 bases, and 5 bases stayed unmatched. CDR3 in amino acids: CASSLNPAGAYNEQFF. The CDR3, as DNA: TGTGCCAGCAGCTTAAACCCGGCGGGGGCCTACAATGAGCAGTTCTTC.

This chain joins TRBV30 and TRBJ2-1, with D perhaps given as TRBD1 or TRBD2 (5 bases each). The CDR3 extends over 14 amino acids. Germline loops: CDR1 GTSNPN, CDR2 SVGIG (reference sequence). V dropped 4 bases and J dropped 1 base, with 11 bases sitting between them. The DNA of the CDR3 is TGTGCCTGGACGAGGGGAAATTCCTACAATGAGCAGTTCTTC. Its protein product is CAWTRGNSYNEQFF.